Listed below are T cell receptor beta chains from one sample, sequenced in a study of CD8 T cells in Susac syndrome. From the immunoSEQ multiplex PCR reads, TCRdb called clonotypes with MiXCR, one entry per CDR3 protein. The sample carries 200,000 to 250,000 distinct CDR3 sequences, roughly nine tenths recorded once. Material: CD8+ T cells from PBMCs. These receptors originate from a human donor with multiple sclerosis. The CDR3 runs from the conserved cysteine through the conserved F or W. D genes are given only for firm matches. Size is omitted from some rows. Given values are once, few, many or a class for expanded clones.

>-|TRBJ1-1|-|TRBV5-1
CASAHEGVNTEAFF
TGCGCCAGCGCCCATGAGGGAGTGAACACTGAAGCTTTCTTT
>-|TRBJ1-1|-|TRBV29-1
CSVPLGTEAFF
TGCAGCGTGCCCCTCGGCACTGAAGCTTTCTTT
>few|TRBJ2-7|TRBD2|TRBV9
CASSVGSGGSYEQYF
TGTGCCAGCAGCGTAGGTAGCGGGGGGTCCTACGAGCAGTACTTC
>-|TRBJ2-7|-|TRBV27
CASSFPSDEQYF
TGTGCCAGCAGTTTCCCTTCCGACGAGCAGTACTTC
>once|TRBJ2-2|-|TRBV7-9
CASSFGRPELFF
TGTGCCAGCAGCTTCGGGCGACCGGAGCTGTTTTTT
>-|TRBJ2-1|TRBD2|TRBV2
CALGASGEQFF
TGTGCCCTTGGGGCTAGCGGTGAGCAGTTCTTC
>-|TRBJ1-6|-|TRBV27
CASSFGLGVNSPLHF
TGTGCCAGCAGTTTCGGGCTCGGAGTTAATTCACCCCTCCACTTT
>-|TRBJ1-2|-|TRBV30
CAWSRKQAIYGYTF
TGTGCCTGGAGTAGGAAACAGGCCATCTATGGCTACACCTTC
>-|TRBJ1-1|-|TRBV12-3/TRBV12-4
CASSLRVTGRPNTEAFF
TGTGCCAGCAGTTTACGGGTAACCGGGAGGCCCAACACTGAAGCTTTCTTT
>-|TRBJ1-1|TRBD1|TRBV30
CAWTTIDRERTEAFF
TGTGCCTGGACAACTATAGACAGGGAGCGCACTGAAGCTTTCTTT
>-|TRBJ1-1|-|TRBV6-5
CASSYLDRHIQRAFF
TGTGCCAGCAGTTACTTGGACAGACATATACAGAGGGCTTTCTTT
>-|TRBJ2-1|TRBD2|TRBV4-3
CASSQGTSRPFF
TGCGCCAGCAGCCAGGGGACTAGCAGGCCGTTCTTC
>-|TRBJ2-6|-|TRBV27
CASSLSIPGSGANVLTF
TGTGCCAGCAGTTTATCCATCCCGGGGTCTGGGGCCAACGTCCTGACTTTC
>once|TRBJ2-7|TRBD1|TRBV19
CASSIGTGRTYEQYF
TGTGCCAGTAGTATAGGGACAGGAAGGACCTACGAGCAGTACTTC
>once|TRBJ2-3|-|TRBV7-8
CASSLPMGAQDTQYF
TGTGCCAGCAGCTTACCGATGGGGGCACAAGATACGCAGTATTTT
>once|TRBJ2-2|-|TRBV7-9
CASTPRTGTGELFF
TGTGCCAGCACCCCCAGGACCGGGACTGGGGAGCTGTTTTTT
>-|TRBJ2-7|-|TRBV4-3
CASSQEAGSYEQYF
TGCGCCAGCAGCCAAGAGGCCGGTTCCTACGAGCAGTACTTC
>few|TRBJ2-5|-|TRBV6-5
CASSFGMSPMGETQYF
TGTGCCAGCAGTTTCGGGATGTCGCCTATGGGGGAGACCCAGTACTTC
>-|TRBJ2-2|-|TRBV12-3/TRBV12-4
CASRVGAGELFF
TGTGCCAGCAGGGTTGGGGCCGGGGAGCTGTTTTTT
>once|TRBJ1-2|-|TRBV29-1
CSVEGEGGRSAGYTF
TGCAGCGTTGAAGGGGAGGGAGGTCGGTCGGCTGGCTACACCTTC
>-|TRBJ1-2|-|TRBV6-6
CASSYSGPSGFLGETF
TGTGCCAGCAGTTACTCTGGCCCTTCAGGGTTTCTAGGAGAGACCTTC
>-|TRBJ2-5|-|TRBV19
CASSPGHQETQYF
TGTGCCAGTAGTCCGGGACACCAAGAGACCCAGTACTTC
>-|TRBJ2-1|-|TRBV11-2
CASSHGWGEDEQFF
TGTGCCAGCAGCCACGGCTGGGGGGAGGATGAGCAGTTCTTC
>-|TRBJ1-1|-|TRBV6-4
CASSEGSDTEAFF
TGTGCCAGCAGTGAGGGGTCAGACACTGAAGCTTTCTTT
>-|TRBJ2-2|TRBD2|TRBV6-4
CASSGSGDTGELFF
TGTGCCAGCAGTGGTAGCGGGGACACCGGGGAGCTGTTTTTT
>-|TRBJ1-1|-|TRBV2
CASSEPPGKAPEAFF
TGTGCCAGCAGTGAACCCCCAGGGAAGGCACCTGAAGCTTTCTTT
>-|TRBJ1-2|-|TRBV15
CATSRAWANYGYTF
TGTGCCACCAGCCGGGCATGGGCTAACTATGGCTACACCTTC
>-|TRBJ2-1|-|TRBV20-1
CSARKRLVHGDNEQFF
TGCAGTGCTAGAAAACGACTAGTCCATGGCGACAATGAGCAGTTCTTC
>-|TRBJ2-1|TRBD2|TRBV5-6
CASSLEGTSANNEQFF
TGTGCCAGCAGCTTGGAGGGGACTAGCGCGAACAATGAGCAGTTCTTC
>-|TRBJ1-1|-|TRBV7-9
CASSISQVTMNTEAFF
TGTGCCAGCAGCATCAGTCAGGTTACCATGAACACTGAAGCTTTCTTT
>few|TRBJ2-1|-|TRBV27
CASSRGAGYNEQFF
TGTGCCAGCAGCCGGGGAGCGGGCTACAATGAGCAGTTCTTC
>few|TRBJ1-1|-|TRBV19
CASSFRTSEAFF
TGTGCCAGTAGTTTCCGCACATCTGAAGCTTTCTTT
>-|TRBJ1-1|TRBD1|TRBV12-3/TRBV12-4
CASRQDRVNTEAFF
TGTGCCAGCAGACAGGACAGGGTGAACACTGAAGCTTTCTTT
>once|TRBJ2-5|-|TRBV19
CASSGPQETQYF
TGTGCCAGTAGCGGGCCCCAAGAGACCCAGTACTTC
>-|TRBJ1-1|TRBD1|TRBV5-1
CASSQDRDIPEAFF
TGCGCCAGCAGCCAGGACAGGGACATTCCTGAAGCTTTCTTT
>-|TRBJ2-1|TRBD1|TRBV6-5
CASSYMDRGNEQFF
TGTGCCAGCAGTTACATGGACAGGGGCAATGAGCAGTTCTTC
>-|TRBJ1-5|TRBD1|TRBV9
CASSVGDRVGQPQHF
TGTGCCAGCAGCGTAGGGGACAGGGTGGGTCAGCCCCAGCATTTT
>-|TRBJ2-7|TRBD1|TRBV7-9
CASSSGTGDYYEQYF
TGTGCCAGCAGCTCCGGGACAGGGGATTACTACGAGCAGTACTTC
>-|TRBJ1-1|-|TRBV19
CASSIGSNGVWGTEAFF
TGTGCCAGTAGTATTGGCTCTAATGGGGTTTGGGGGACTGAAGCTTTCTTT
>-|TRBJ2-3|TRBD2|TRBV10-3
CAISREAGASGTDTQYF
TGTGCCATCTCCCGGGAGGCGGGAGCTAGTGGCACAGATACGCAGTATTTT
>once|TRBJ1-4|-|TRBV27
CASGREKLFF
TGTGCCAGCGGCCGGGAAAAACTGTTTTTT
>-|TRBJ1-2|-|TRBV7-9
CASSSDDYGYTF
TGTGCCAGCAGCTCCGACGACTATGGCTACACCTTC
>-|TRBJ2-2|-|TRBV19
CASSMGSPVWVETGELFF
TGTGCCAGTAGTATGGGGTCGCCTGTTTGGGTGGAAACCGGGGAGCTGTTTTTT
>once|TRBJ2-7|-|TRBV7-2
CASSSSPGHEQYF
TGTGCCAGCAGCTCCAGTCCAGGTCACGAGCAGTACTTC
>-|TRBJ1-5|-|TRBV12-3/TRBV12-4
CASSFGLRGLGDQPQHF
TGTGCCAGCAGTTTTGGGTTGAGAGGGTTAGGGGATCAGCCCCAGCATTTT
>once|TRBJ2-3|TRBD2|TRBV25-1
CASSELAGATDTQYF
TGTGCCAGCAGTGAACTAGCGGGAGCCACAGATACGCAGTATTTT
>once|TRBJ2-3|-|TRBV7-7
CASSSFISDTQYF
TGTGCTAGCAGCTCTTTCATTAGCGATACGCAGTATTTT
>-|TRBJ2-3|-|TRBV7-6
CASSLGFLGHTDTQYF
TGTGCCAGCAGCTTAGGGTTTCTCGGGCACACAGATACGCAGTATTTT
>once|TRBJ1-1|TRBD1|TRBV12-3/TRBV12-4
CASSFTGVWDTEAFF
TGTGCCAGCAGTTTCACAGGGGTTTGGGACACTGAAGCTTTCTTT
>-|TRBJ1-4|TRBD1|TRBV7-9
CASRPDTGVTNEKLFF
TGTGCCAGCAGACCTGATACAGGGGTAACTAATGAAAAACTGTTTTTT
>-|TRBJ1-1|-|TRBV12-3/TRBV12-4
CASSRTENTEAFF
TGTGCCAGCAGTCGGACCGAGAACACTGAAGCTTTCTTT
>-|TRBJ1-2|TRBD1|TRBV6-1
CASSDRDRVFSYGYTF
TGTGCCAGCAGCGACCGGGACAGGGTTTTTTCCTATGGCTACACCTTC
>-|TRBJ2-1|-|TRBV27
CASSYISARGDNEQFF
TGTGCCAGCAGTTATATTAGCGCGAGAGGGGACAATGAGCAGTTCTTC
>few|TRBJ2-7|-|TRBV7-9
CASSLGVGYEQYF
TGTGCCAGCAGCCTAGGGGTGGGCTACGAGCAGTACTTC
>-|TRBJ1-2|-|TRBV4-1
CASSQDPGTESGYTF
TGCGCCAGCAGCCAAGATCCGGGGACTGAGAGTGGCTACACCTTC
>-|TRBJ1-1|-|TRBV7-9
CASSQIDRQAFF
TGTGCCAGCAGCCAAATCGACAGACAAGCTTTCTTT
>-|TRBJ2-3|-|TRBV29-1
CSFLLTDTQYF
TGCAGTTTTCTACTCACAGATACGCAGTATTTT
>-|TRBJ2-3|-|TRBV10-3
CAIRTPIEDTQYF
TGTGCCATCAGGACCCCTATCGAAGATACGCAGTATTTT
>-|TRBJ1-1|TRBD1|TRBV6-1
CASVQGAGAFF
TGTGCCAGCGTCCAGGGGGCTGGGGCTTTCTTT